Listed here are 28 T cell receptor beta chains from one sample, sequenced in a study of post-analysis software for immune sequencing data. Study-level findings and limits: When patients were compared with controls, about five TRBV segments were more frequent, TRBV5-6, TRBV5-1 and TRBV20-1 among them.

Their antigen targets remain unknown. TCR beta libraries were prepared from cDNA with unique molecular identifiers. TCRdb analysed the PCR reads with MiXCR anew, one entry per CDR3 protein. The repertoire has more than 500,000 distinct CDR3 sequences, around 31% of them found once; the top ten carry 4.5% to 7.5%. Input material: blood. The receptors shown here come from a girl aged 2-17 years with multiple sclerosis.

The chain joins TRBV4-1 to TRBJ2-5; D possibly corresponds to TRBD2 (6 bases). The CDR3 consists of 15 residues. Trimming removed 4 bases at V and 0 bases at J, with 12 bases between. The germline V gene encodes CDR1 MGHRA and CDR2 YSYEKL. CDR3 DNA sequence: TGCGCCAGCAGCCGTTGGGCGGGGAACCAAGAGACCCAGTACTTC. It translates to CASSRWAGNQETQYF.

As DNA, the CDR3 is TGTGCCAGCAGGAATACAGGGATAGTGACCCAGTACTTC. Protein: CASRNTGIVTQYF. V gene TRBV6-5 combines with J gene TRBJ2-5; tentative D call: TRBD1 (6 bases). The CDR3 is made up of 13 amino acids. Germline lookup yields CDR1 MNHEY and CDR2 SVGAGI. Trimming removed 6 bases from V and 7 bases from J, with 15 bases in between.

A word on this clonotype: The junction departs from the called germline gene at one end, perhaps through a read error. The CDR3 reads CVSSQDLGEQYF. The CDR3 DNA reads TGTGTCAGCAGCCAAGATCTAGGCGAGCAGTACTTC. The chain is built from TRBV4-2 and TRBJ2-4; D ambiguous. The DNA matches TRBJ2-7 better at its end, which makes the J call doubtful. The CDR3 loop spans 12 amino acids. Per germline, CDR1 LGHNA and CDR2 YNFKEQ.

This clonotype was counted a single time. J is TRBJ1-4 and V is TRBV3-1; D not resolved. Germline V lookup: CDR1 LGHDT, CDR2 YNNKEL (reference sequence). This CDR3 has 15 residues. V was pared by 5 bases and J by 3 bases, with 13 bases between. CDR3 region: CASSADPLSNEKLFF. The DNA for the CDR3 is TGTGCCAGCAGCGCGGATCCACTTTCTAATGAAAAACTGTTTTTT. The variable domain in full, completed from reference TRBV3-1 and TRBJ1-4, reads DTAVSQTPKYLVTQMGNDKSIKCEQNLGHDTMYWYKQDSKKFLKIMFSYNNKELIINETVPNRFSPKSPDKAHLNLHINSLELGDSAVYFCASSADPLSNEKLFFGSGTQLSVL.

This sequence joins TRBV10-3 and TRBJ1-2; TRBD1 might be the D (6 bases). CDR1 is ENHRY, CDR2 SYGVKD, per germline. V shed 6 bases and J shed 2 bases, with 19 bases lying between them. CDR3 length: 16 amino acids. This CDR3 is CAIRDSIEGENYGYTF. The CDR3 DNA reads TGTGCCATCAGGGACAGTATCGAGGGGGAAAACTATGGCTACACCTTC.

The rearrangement links TRBV2 to TRBJ2-1; 9 nucleotides agree with TRBD2. This CDR3 is 17 amino acids long. V gave up 2 bases and J gave up 0 bases; unmatched junction bases: 5. Germline CDR1 is SNHLY and CDR2 is FYNNEI. CDR3 DNA sequence: TGTGCCAGCAGTGAAAGACTAGCGGCCCTCTCCTACAATGAGCAGTTCTTC. Its translation: CASSERLAALSYNEQFF.

The rearrangement links TRBV5-1 to TRBJ2-5; 11 nucleotides match TRBD1. Per the germline V gene, CDR1 is SGHRS and CDR2 is YFSETQ. J gave up 4 bases and V 3 bases, and 8 bases lay outside the gene matches. The CDR3 extends over 16 amino acids. For the CDR3, the DNA is TGCGCCAGCAGCTCGTTGGCCGGGACAGGGGGAGAGACCCAGTACTTC. Residues: CASSSLAGTGGETQYF.

This clonotype was detected a few times. The chain links TRBV15 to TRBJ2-7; TRBD1 might be the D (6 bases). The CDR3 spans 15 residues. CDR1 is LNHNV and CDR2 is YYDKDF in the germline V gene (reference sequence). V dropped 0 bases and J dropped 2 bases, with 11 bases sitting between them. In nucleotides, the CDR3 is TGTGCCACCAGCAGAGATCTGGACAGACCCTACGAGCAGTACTTC. It is translated as CATSRDLDRPYEQYF. Full variable domain (rest looked up from reference TRBV15 and TRBJ2-7): DAMVIQNPRYQVTQFGKPVTLSCSQTLNHNVMYWYQQKSSQAPKLLFHYYDKDFNNEADTPDNFQSRRPNTSFCFLDIRSPGLGDTAMYLCATSRDLDRPYEQYFGPGTRLTVT.

This clonotype was recorded a few times. The chain recombines TRBV28 with TRBJ2-1, with D maybe TRBD1 (5 bases). Germline CDR1 MDHEN, CDR2 SYDVKM. The germline V and J ends were trimmed by 5 bases and 9 bases, with 11 bases remaining between them. The CDR3 contains 12 residues. For the CDR3, the DNA is TGTGCCAGCAGTCCTCAGGGCGGTGAGCAGTTCTTC. Protein sequence: CASSPQGGEQFF. The full variable domain, rest sourced from reference TRBV28 and TRBJ2-1, is DVKVTQSSRYLVKRTGEKVFLECVQDMDHENMFWYRQDPGLGLRLIYFSYDVKMKEKGDIPEGYSVSREKKERFSLILESASTNQTSMYLCASSPQGGEQFFGPGTRLTVL.

The chain uses TRBV6-5 and TRBJ2-5; maybe TRBD2 (6 bases). The J call may be mistaken, given a closer DNA end match to TRBJ2-7. The CDR3 covers 13 residues. Germline loops: CDR1 MNHEY, CDR2 SVGAGI. The DNA for the CDR3 is TGTGCCAGCAGTCGGGAGTACAATTACGAGCAGTACTTC. Encoded protein: CASSREYNYEQYF.

This clonotype was seen a few times. This chain uses TRBV28 with TRBJ2-7; 10 bases map to TRBD1. The V gene end was trimmed by 6 bases and the J gene end by 5 bases; junction bases not matched to a gene: 10. This CDR3 spans 15 amino acids. Germline values: CDR1 MDHEN, CDR2 SYDVKM. CDR3 residues: CASSPRDRGLHEQYF. The CDR3 region has the DNA TGTGCCAGCAGCCCCCGGGACAGGGGCCTCCACGAGCAGTACTTC.

This clonotype was detected only a few times. The V and J genes are TRBV6-6 and TRBJ2-7; D gene uncertain. Germline lookup yields CDR1 MNHNY and CDR2 SVGAGI (reference sequence). This CDR3 is built from 13 residues. Trimming cost V 2 bases and J 5 bases, with 10 bases left between them. The CDR3 is CASSYIGRNEQYF. The CDR3 DNA sequence: TGTGCCAGCAGTTACATAGGGCGCAACGAGCAGTACTTC.

The gene calls are TRBV29-1 and TRBJ2-3; unclear D gene. Germline V CDR1 and CDR2: SQVTM, ANQGSEA. The CDR3 runs to 13 residues. The V and J ends lost 4 bases and 2 bases respectively, with 10 bases between them. The CDR3 sequence is CSVAGPVTDTQYF. The DNA for the CDR3 is TGCAGCGTTGCCGGCCCGGTCACAGATACGCAGTATTTT.

The chain combines TRBV14 with TRBJ2-5, with D perhaps matching TRBD2 (5 bases). This CDR3 spans 13 amino acids. In germline, CDR1 is SGHDN, CDR2 FVKESK. Trimming took 5 bases from V and 2 from J, leaving 9 bases between them. CDR3 DNA sequence: TGTGCCAGCAGCGCCCGAGGGCAAGAGACCCAGTACTTC. This translates into CASSARGQETQYF.

Note on this clonotype: This may stem from a read error, because a much larger clone lies one nucleotide away. J is TRBJ2-5 and V is TRBV20-1, with D possibly being TRBD1 (5 bases). The DNA end is more similar to TRBJ2-7, so the J call may be wrong. The germline gives CDR1 DFQATT, CDR2 SNEGSKA (reference sequence). The CDR3 extends over 14 amino acids. The CDR3 spells CRTPHPRADYEQYF. The CDR3 DNA follows: TGCAGGACCCCACATCCCAGGGCTGACTACGAGCAGTACTTC.

This clonotype was observed a few times. The chain recombines TRBV20-1 with TRBJ2-5; TRBD1 agrees at 7 bases. Germline V gene lookup returns CDR1 DFQATT and CDR2 SNEGSKA (reference sequence). This CDR3 contains 13 residues. With V trimmed by 2 bases and J by 5 bases, 5 bases remained unmatched. The DNA of the CDR3 is TGCAGTGCTAGACCAGGGGGTACGGAGACCCAGTACTTC. Its protein product is CSARPGGTETQYF.

This clonotype was seen more than once but under ten times. The J gene is TRBJ1-1, the V gene TRBV5-1; TRBD1 is a possible D gene (5 bases). The CDR3 is 18 amino acids. Trimming cost V 1 base and J 5 bases, with 24 bases left between them. Germline V lookup: CDR1 SGHRS, CDR2 YFSETQ. CDR3 in amino acids: CASSLSRGVSVGGTEAFF. For the CDR3, the DNA is TGCGCCAGCAGCTTGAGTCGTGGGGTTTCCGTTGGGGGGACTGAAGCTTTCTTT.

The chain links TRBV7-2 to TRBJ2-3; D remains ambiguous. Germline CDR1 is SGHTA and CDR2 is FQGNSA. The CDR3 is made up of 14 amino acids. V was cut by 1 base and J by 2 bases, with 7 bases left in between. The CDR3 loop is CASSLGAPTDTQYF. The CDR3 DNA is TGTGCCAGCAGCTTAGGGGCCCCCACAGATACGCAGTATTTT.

This sequence joins TRBV5-1 and TRBJ1-2; unclear D gene. The CDR3 sequence is 14 residues long. Between the trimmed V and J ends, which lost 8 bases and 1 base, there was a span of 15 bases. Germline assignment: CDR1 SGHRS and CDR2 YFSETQ. The CDR3 DNA sequence: TGCGCCAGTAAAAGCAGTCACAGTAACTATGGCTACACCTTC. Amino acids: CASKSSHSNYGYTF.

The J gene is TRBJ2-1, the V gene TRBV24-1; 11 nucleotides agree with TRBD1. Germline CDR1 reads KGHDR; CDR2 reads SFDVKD. The CDR3 sequence is 16 residues long. After removal of 3 bases from V and 6 bases from J, the junction contained 6 bases not matched to a gene. CDR3 loop: CATSDPRDRGGNEQFF. The CDR3 bases are TGTGCCACCAGTGATCCCCGGGACAGGGGGGGCAATGAGCAGTTCTTC.

The chain is built from TRBV10-3 and TRBJ2-1; 9 nucleotides match TRBD1. The length of the CDR3 is 18 residues. Trimming at V came to 2 bases and at J to 0 bases, leaving 8 bases not matched to a gene. Per germline, CDR1 ENHRY and CDR2 SYGVKD. The CDR3 spells CAISEPGQGQHSYNEQFF. CDR3 nucleotide sequence: TGTGCCATCAGTGAGCCGGGACAGGGACAACACTCCTACAATGAGCAGTTCTTC.

The rearrangement links TRBV12-3 or TRBV12-4 to TRBJ2-7; 11 nucleotides match TRBD2. The trim removed 7 bases at V and 0 bases at J, leaving 2 bases unmatched. This CDR3 is 14 amino acids long. The CDR3, as DNA: TGTGCCAGCAAAACTAGCGGGGGCTCCTACGAGCAGTACTTC. Translating gives CASKTSGGSYEQYF.

In the case of this clonotype: The DNA is left out, because the CDR3 cannot be placed on it with certainty; the CDR3 is given as TCRdb lists it. V gene TRBV29-1 combines with J gene TRBJ1-2; whether TRBD1, the table's D call, matches the DNA was not checked. 8 amino acids form the CDR3, both terminal residues included. Germline V CDR1 and CDR2: SQVTM, ANQGSEA. CDR3 loop: CSVGTGTF.

This clonotype was counted a few times. V gene TRBV4-1 combines with J gene TRBJ1-2; D is unclear. The V and J ends lost 0 bases and 4 bases respectively, with 21 bases between them. Germline-derived CDR1 and CDR2 are MGHRA and YSYEKL. CDR3 length: 18 amino acids. This CDR3 reads CASSQEGTGRVIGYGYTF. For the CDR3, the DNA is TGCGCCAGCAGCCAAGAAGGAACGGGAAGGGTCATCGGCTATGGCTACACCTTC.

This clonotype showed up just a few times. The V gene is TRBV24-1, the J gene TRBJ1-5; D is unclear. Germline CDR1 is KGHDR and CDR2 is SFDVKD. CDR3 length: 16 residues. Between the trimmed V and J ends, which lost 1 base and 0 bases, there was a span of 9 bases. DNA for the CDR3: TGTGCCACCAGTGATTTCGGGCCCTATAGCAATCAGCCCCAGCATTTT. It specifies CATSDFGPYSNQPQHF.

The gene calls are TRBV3-1 and TRBJ1-2, with unresolved D. Per the germline V gene, CDR1 is LGHDT and CDR2 is YNNKEL (reference sequence). The CDR3 runs to 13 residues. V gave up 3 bases and J gave up 6 bases, with 11 bases separating them. CDR3 nucleotides: TGTGCCAGCAGCCAGACCCGTCGTAATGGCTACACCTTC. This codes for CASSQTRRNGYTF.

This clonotype was counted between two and nine times. This sequence joins TRBV20-1 and TRBJ2-1, with TRBD2 identical over 13 bases. The germline gives CDR1 DFQATT, CDR2 SNEGSKA (reference sequence). This CDR3 has 14 residues. V trimming: 5 bases; J trimming: 8 bases; junction bases outside the gene matches: 6. The DNA of the CDR3 is TGCAGTGCTGGGGGACTAGCGGGGCCCGATGAGCAGTTCTTC. This sequence encodes CSAGGLAGPDEQFF.

The rearrangement uses TRBV30 and TRBJ1-2; 7 bases line up with TRBD1. Germline V CDR1 and CDR2: GTSNPN, SVGIG (reference sequence). This CDR3 is built from 13 residues. V lost 8 bases, J lost 5 bases, and 11 bases stayed unmatched. CDR3 bases: TGTGCCGGCGCTACAGGGGATCTTTATGGCTACACCTTC. Encoded protein: CAGATGDLYGYTF.